The 30 T cell receptor beta chains below were found in one sample sequenced in a study of control samples from healthy donors and cancer patients. Assay: immunoSEQ multiplex PCR; the TCRdb copy retains only in-frame clones and omits some. The sample carries 90,000 to 100,000 clones, about four fifths recorded once. Sequencing input: blood. Every receptor here comes from a woman aged 25 to 39 in good health.

This clone appeared a single time. V gene TRBV5-6 combines with J gene TRBJ2-7; a weak D match, TRBD1 (5 bases). This CDR3 has 11 amino acids. Germline CDR1 reads SGHDT; CDR2 reads YYEEEE. V was trimmed by 4 bases and J by 3 bases, leaving 5 bases between them. The CDR3 DNA reads as TGTGCCAGCAGCGACAGCTACGAGCAGTACTTC. It specifies CASSDSYEQYF.

The rearrangement links TRBV27 to TRBJ2-1; 9 positions match TRBD1. Germline V gene sequence: CDR1 MNHEY, CDR2 SMNVEV (reference sequence). The CDR3 runs to 15 residues. V lost 8 bases to trimming and J lost 6 bases; unmatched junction nucleotides: 11. The CDR3 region is CASGPLGTGINEQFF. DNA of the CDR3: TGTGCCAGCGGCCCCCTAGGGACAGGGATCAATGAGCAGTTCTTC.

The V call is TRBV13, the J call TRBJ1-3, with D perhaps TRBD1 (6 bases). CDR1 is PRHDT and CDR2 is FYEKMQ in the germline V gene (reference sequence). The CDR3 covers 15 residues. With 3 bases removed from V and 1 base from J, the gap between germline ends came to 10 bases. The CDR3 DNA is TGTGCCAGCAGCTTCGGGGGGCCGTCTGGAAACACCATATATTTT. It codes for CASSFGGPSGNTIYF.

This clone was seen a few times. The chain joins TRBV25-1 to TRBJ1-1; 9 bases are shared with TRBD1. V shed 3 bases, J shed 0 bases, and the junction held 5 bases outside the gene matches. From germline, CDR1 is MGHDK and CDR2 SYGVNS. This CDR3 comprises 16 residues. The CDR3 region has the DNA TGTGCCAGCAGTGATAACAGGGGGCTCATGAACACTGAAGCTTTCTTT. This translates into CASSDNRGLMNTEAFF.

The gene calls are TRBV7-6 and TRBJ2-7, with 9 bases aligning to TRBD1. Per germline, CDR1 SGHVS and CDR2 FNYEAQ. The CDR3 runs to 14 residues. The V gene end was trimmed by 5 bases and the J gene end by 4 bases; junction bases not matched to a gene: 6. CDR3 in amino acids: CASSEQGALYEQYF. In DNA form, the CDR3 reads TGTGCCAGCAGCGAACAGGGGGCGCTTTACGAGCAGTACTTC.

This chain joins TRBV19 and TRBJ1-5; no firm D call. The CDR3 covers 13 residues. The germline V gene encodes CDR1 LNHDA and CDR2 SQIVND (reference sequence). The V end lost 1 base, the J end lost 4 bases, and 5 bases lay between the germline ends. CDR3 protein: CASSIVENQPQHF. The CDR3, as DNA: TGTGCCAGTAGTATAGTCGAGAATCAGCCCCAGCATTTT. The full variable domain, with the rest looked up from reference TRBV19 and TRBJ1-5, is DGGITQSPKYLFRKEGQNVTLSCEQNLNHDAMYWYRQDPGQGLRLIYYSQIVNDFQKGDIAEGYSVSREKKESFPLTVTSAQKNPTAFYLCASSIVENQPQHFGDGTRLSIL.

The gene calls are TRBV5-1 and TRBJ1-2, with 12 bases that match TRBD1. From germline, CDR1 is SGHRS and CDR2 YFSETQ. The CDR3 is made up of 17 amino acids. The ends lost 4 bases at V and 6 bases at J; junction bases unmatched: 13. CDR3 residues: CASSPTGTGGFSDGYTF. CDR3 in DNA: TGCGCCAGCAGCCCCACCGGGACAGGGGGCTTCTCGGATGGCTACACCTTC.

The gene calls are TRBV29-1 and TRBJ2-3; 7 positions match TRBD1. Germline CDR1 and CDR2: SQVTM and ANQGSEA. J lost 5 bases, V lost 7 bases, and 3 bases had no gene match. This CDR3 has 11 residues. CDR3 nucleotides: TGCAGCGCTCAGGGGGAAGATACGCAGTATTTT. This sequence encodes CSAQGEDTQYF.

The chain joins TRBV7-3 to TRBJ1-1; 10 bases are shared with TRBD1. V lost 5 bases and J lost 11; bases outside the gene matches: 5. The CDR3 is made up of 12 amino acids. Germline CDR1 reads SGHTA; CDR2 reads FQGTGA. CDR3 bases: TGTGCCAGCAGCAGACAGGGGGCGGTCGCTTTCTTT. Protein sequence: CASSRQGAVAFF. Together with reference TRBV7-3 and TRBJ1-1, the CDR3 gives the full variable domain: GAGVSQTPSNKVTEKGKYVELRCDPISGHTALYWYRQSLGQGPEFLIYFQGTGAADDSGLPNDRFFAVRPEGSVSTLKIQRTERGDSAVYLCASSRQGAVAFFGQGTRLTVV.

This rearrangement joins TRBV7-3 to TRBJ2-1; D ambiguous. Germline lookup yields CDR1 SGHTA and CDR2 FQGTGA. Trimming pared 3 bases from V and 7 bases from J, leaving 13 bases between. This CDR3 region has 14 residues. CDR3 coding DNA: TGTGCCAGCAGCTTTACGGGTCAGAGTAATGAGCAGTTCTTC. This encodes CASSFTGQSNEQFF.

The CDR3 bases are TGTGCCAGCAGCTTAGGTATTTTCGGGTTAATAGACAATGAGCAGTTCTTC. It translates to CASSLGIFGLIDNEQFF. The J gene is TRBJ2-1, the V gene TRBV11-2; D is unclear. The CDR3 has 17 residues. Germline CDR1 SGHAT, CDR2 FQNNGV. V lost 1 base and J 5 bases, leaving 18 bases between the germline ends.

The rearrangement links TRBV6-2 or TRBV6-3 to TRBJ2-6; unclear D gene. The CDR3 runs 16 residues. Germline CDR1 is MNHEY and CDR2 is SVGEGT. V was pared by 7 bases and J by 0 bases, with 13 bases between. CDR3 protein: CASTPSTPSGANVLTF. The CDR3 nucleotides read TGTGCCAGCACCCCATCAACCCCCTCTGGGGCCAACGTCCTGACTTTC.

For the CDR3, the DNA is TGTGCCACCAGCCCCCGGAGTGGAAACACTGAAGCTTTCTTT. Translation: CATSPRSGNTEAFF. This chain connects TRBV15 to TRBJ1-1, with D hard to call. CDR1 LNHNV and CDR2 YYDKDF come from the germline V gene (reference sequence). The CDR3 is 14 amino acids. Trimming stripped 5 bases from V and 2 bases from J, with 12 bases between.

This sequence joins TRBV6-2 or TRBV6-3 and TRBJ1-2, with D possibly being TRBD1 (5 bases). CDR1 is MNHEY and CDR2 is SVGEGT in the germline V gene. Trimming left V 2 bases short and J 8 bases short, with 9 bases between. CDR3 length: 12 amino acids. CDR3 sequence (DNA): TGTGCCAGCAGTTACGCAGGGAGCGGCTACACCTTC. Translation gives CASSYAGSGYTF.

This clone was counted once. The rearrangement uses TRBV5-4 and TRBJ2-5; 8 bases align to TRBD1. Germline CDR1 is SGHNT and CDR2 is YYREEE (reference sequence). V dropped 4 bases and J dropped 3; count of bases not matched to a gene: 5. The CDR3 is made up of 14 amino acids. DNA of the CDR3: TGTGCCAGCAGCACCCCGGGACAGGAAGAGACCCAGTACTTC. It codes for CASSTPGQEETQYF. Full variable domain (missing parts from reference TRBV5-4 and TRBJ2-5): ETGVTQSPTHLIKTRGQQVTLRCSSQSGHNTVSWYQQALGQGPQFIFQYYREEENGRGNFPPRFSGLQFPNYSSELNVNALELDDSALYLCASSTPGQEETQYFGPGTRLLVL.

Note on this clone: Germline and junction disagree at one end, which may indicate a read error. The chain joins TRBV7-7 to TRBJ2-5, with D maybe TRBD2 (5 bases). This CDR3 contains 13 residues. Germline loops: CDR1 SSHAT, CDR2 FNYEAQ (reference sequence). For the CDR3, the DNA is TGTGCTAGCAGCTTAGCGCGAGACAAGACCCAGTACTTC. This encodes CASSLARDKTQYF. Full variable domain (rest looked up from reference TRBV7-7 and TRBJ2-5): GAGVSQSPRYKVTKRGQDVTLRCDPISSHATLYWYQQALGQGPEFLTYFNYEAQPDKSGLPSDRFSAERPEGSISTLTIQRTEQRDSAMYRCASSLARDKTQYFGPGTRLLVL.

The chain has TRBV19 and TRBJ2-3, with 14 bases identical to TRBD2. Per germline, CDR1 LNHDA and CDR2 SQIVND (reference sequence). This CDR3 has 16 amino acids. Trimming removed 5 bases from V and 1 base from J; junction bases left unmatched: 2. The CDR3 region is CASSPGLAGGTDTQYF. In nucleotides, the CDR3 is TGTGCCAGTAGTCCGGGACTAGCGGGGGGCACAGATACGCAGTATTTT.

The chain uses TRBV19 and TRBJ2-2; TRBD2 matches 13 bases. The CDR3 length is 18 residues. Germline lookup yields CDR1 LNHDA and CDR2 SQIVND (reference sequence). The junction had 13 bases not matched to a gene; V was cut back by 7 bases and J by 5 bases. In DNA, the CDR3 is TGTGCCAGTACTCCGACTAGCGGGGGGCTGTATTGGACCGGGGAGCTGTTTTTT. It translates to CASTPTSGGLYWTGELFF.

The chain has TRBV6-2 or TRBV6-3 and TRBJ1-5; D remains unclear. The V gene lost 5 bases and the J gene lost 4 bases, with 9 bases spanning the gap. Germline CDR1 and CDR2: MNHEY and SVGEGT. The CDR3 covers 13 residues. The DNA for the CDR3 is TGTGCCAGCAGTCTTTTCGGGAATCAGCCCCAGCATTTT. Translated: CASSLFGNQPQHF.

Details on this clone: Germline is not matched at one junction end, which may reflect a read error. V and J are TRBV27 and TRBJ1-2; the match to TRBD1 covers 9 bases. CDR1 is MNHEY and CDR2 is SMNVEV in the germline V gene (reference sequence). The CDR3 has 16 residues. The CDR3 bases are TGTGCCAGCAGTCTATCCCCGGGACAGGGAATTGGAGGCTACACCTTC. It yields the protein CASSLSPGQGIGGYTF.

The V call is TRBV3-1 (or the pseudogene TRBV3-2), the J call TRBJ2-2, with a weak D call TRBD1 (6 bases). Per the germline V gene, CDR1 is LGHDT and CDR2 is YNNKEL (reference sequence). Trimming cost V 4 bases and J 2 bases, with 11 bases left between them. The CDR3 has 15 amino acids. CDR3 coding DNA: TGTGCCAGCAGCCTGTGGACAGAAAACACCGGGGAGCTGTTTTTT. Protein sequence: CASSLWTENTGELFF.

The chain employs TRBV5-4 and TRBJ2-5; D is perhaps TRBD2 (6 bases). CDR3 length: 15 amino acids. Germline V gene sequence: CDR1 SGHNT, CDR2 YYREEE (reference sequence). V gave up 4 bases and J gave up 0 bases, with 13 bases separating them. This chain's CDR3 is CASSRGSPNQETQYF. DNA of the CDR3: TGTGCCAGCAGCCGGGGGAGCCCTAACCAAGAGACCCAGTACTTC. The full variable domain, rest sourced from reference TRBV5-4 and TRBJ2-5, is ETGVTQSPTHLIKTRGQQVTLRCSSQSGHNTVSWYQQALGQGPQFIFQYYREEENGRGNFPPRFSGLQFPNYSSELNVNALELDDSALYLCASSRGSPNQETQYFGPGTRLLVL.

This clone has only one observation. The chain combines TRBV6-2 or TRBV6-3 with TRBJ2-1; D ambiguous. The V end lost 6 bases, the J end lost 3 bases, and 12 bases lay between the germline ends. CDR3 length: 14 amino acids. In germline, CDR1 is MNHEY, CDR2 SVGEGT. The CDR3 DNA sequence: TGTGCCAGCAGCTCCTCAAGGGACTACAATGAGCAGTTCTTC. It codes for CASSSSRDYNEQFF.

V usage is TRBV6-6 and J usage is TRBJ2-7; D gene unclear. Deletions cut 6 bases from V and 1 base from J, with 19 bases between. CDR1 is MNHNY and CDR2 is SVGAGI in the germline V gene (reference sequence). The length of the CDR3 is 16 residues. Here the CDR3 DNA reads TGTGCCAGCAGCTCCTTTGGGCAGCAAACTTCCTACGAGCAGTACTTC. Encoded protein: CASSSFGQQTSYEQYF.

The chain couples TRBV5-5 to TRBJ1-1; D is undetermined. The CDR3 loop spans 14 amino acids. The V gene lost 3 bases and the J gene lost 0 bases, with 9 bases spanning the gap. Germline loops: CDR1 SGHKS, CDR2 YYEKEE (reference sequence). CDR3 residues: CASSWMSLNTEAFF. CDR3 DNA: TGTGCCAGCAGCTGGATGTCCTTGAACACTGAAGCTTTCTTT. The whole variable domain, remainder taken from reference TRBV5-5 and TRBJ1-1, is DAGVTQSPTHLIKTRGQQVTLRCSPISGHKSVSWYQQVLGQGPQFIFQYYEKEERGRGNFPDRFSARQFPNYSSELNVNALLLGDSALYLCASSWMSLNTEAFFGQGTRLTVV.

The J gene is TRBJ1-1, the V gene TRBV18; D remains unclear. Trimming took off 3 bases at V and 3 bases at J, with 8 bases between the two ends. The CDR3 is 13 residues long. Germline loops: CDR1 KGHSH, CDR2 LQKENI. The CDR3 nucleotides read TGTGCCAGCTCACCGGGTCGTCACACTGAAGCTTTCTTT. It codes for CASSPGRHTEAFF.

The chain links TRBV5-1 to TRBJ1-2; TRBD1 matches 8 bases. This CDR3 is 14 amino acids long. The V gene's germline CDR1 is SGHRS and CDR2 YFSETQ. Trimming cost V 0 bases and J 5 bases; bases outside gene matches: 3. The CDR3 DNA follows: TGCGCCAGCAGCTTGGAGGGACAGGAGTATGGCTACACCTTC. The encoded protein is CASSLEGQEYGYTF.

The chain is built from TRBV6-6 and TRBJ2-3; 7 bases line up with TRBD2. Germline CDR1 is MNHNY and CDR2 is SVGAGI (reference sequence). V lost 4 bases to trimming and J lost 2 bases; unmatched junction nucleotides: 3. The CDR3 has 14 residues. CDR3 DNA: TGTGCCAGCAGTTGGGGGGGGACCACAGATACGCAGTATTTT. Translating gives CASSWGGTTDTQYF.

The count of this clone is one. The genes are TRBV12-5 and TRBJ1-5; unclear D gene. The germline V gene has CDR1 LGHNT and CDR2 FRNRAP. Trimming took off 2 bases at V and 3 bases at J, with 2 bases between the two ends. The CDR3 totals 12 residues. The CDR3, as DNA: TGTGCTAGTGGTTTGCCCAATCAGCCCCAGCATTTT. This encodes CASGLPNQPQHF.

The CDR3 bases are TGTGCCAGTAGTATCCCAGGGGTATCCACCGGGGAGCTGTTTTTT. Encoded protein: CASSIPGVSTGELFF. This chain links TRBV19 with TRBJ2-2; perhaps TRBD1 as D (6 bases). V was pared by 3 bases and J by 4 bases, with 12 bases between. The CDR3 covers 15 residues. Germline V lookup: CDR1 LNHDA, CDR2 SQIVND (reference sequence).